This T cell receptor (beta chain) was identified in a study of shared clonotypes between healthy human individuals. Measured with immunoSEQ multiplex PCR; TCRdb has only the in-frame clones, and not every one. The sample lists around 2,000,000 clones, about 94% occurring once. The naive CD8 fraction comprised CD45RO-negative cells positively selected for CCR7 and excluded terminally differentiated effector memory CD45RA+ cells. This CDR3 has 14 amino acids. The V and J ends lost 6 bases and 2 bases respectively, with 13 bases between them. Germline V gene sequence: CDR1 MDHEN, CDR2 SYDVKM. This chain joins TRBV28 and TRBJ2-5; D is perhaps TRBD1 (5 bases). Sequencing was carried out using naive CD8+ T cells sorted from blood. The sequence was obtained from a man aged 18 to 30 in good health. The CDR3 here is CASSQGSPQETQYF. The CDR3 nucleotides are TGTGCCAGCAGCCAGGGTAGCCCGCAAGAGACCCAGTACTTC.